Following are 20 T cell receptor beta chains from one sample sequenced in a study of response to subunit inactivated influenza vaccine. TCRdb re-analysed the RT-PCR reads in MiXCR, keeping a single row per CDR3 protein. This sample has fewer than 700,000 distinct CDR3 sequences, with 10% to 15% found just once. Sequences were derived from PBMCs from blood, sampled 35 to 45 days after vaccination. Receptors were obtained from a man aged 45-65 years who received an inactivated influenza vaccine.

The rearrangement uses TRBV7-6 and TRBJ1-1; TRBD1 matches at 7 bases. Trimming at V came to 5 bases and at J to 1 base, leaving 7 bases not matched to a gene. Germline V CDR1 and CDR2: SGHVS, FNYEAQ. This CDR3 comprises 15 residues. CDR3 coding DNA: TGTGCCAGCAGCATATCGGGACAGAGGAACACTGAAGCTTTCTTT. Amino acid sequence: CASSISGQRNTEAFF.

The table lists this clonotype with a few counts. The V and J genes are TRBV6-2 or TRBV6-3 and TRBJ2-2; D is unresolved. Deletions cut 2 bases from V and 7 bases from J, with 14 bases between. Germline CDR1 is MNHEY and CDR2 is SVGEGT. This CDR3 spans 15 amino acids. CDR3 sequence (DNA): TGTGCCAGCAGTTACAGGGTCCAGTTATACGGGGAGCTGTTTTTT. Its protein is CASSYRVQLYGELFF.

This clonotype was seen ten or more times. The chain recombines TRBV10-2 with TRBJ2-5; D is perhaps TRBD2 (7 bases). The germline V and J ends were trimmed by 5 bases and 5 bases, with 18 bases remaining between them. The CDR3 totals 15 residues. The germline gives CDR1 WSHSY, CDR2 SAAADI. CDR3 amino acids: CASSPGRGPPETQYF. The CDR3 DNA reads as TGCGCCAGCAGTCCTGGGCGGGGGCCCCCGGAGACCCAGTACTTC.

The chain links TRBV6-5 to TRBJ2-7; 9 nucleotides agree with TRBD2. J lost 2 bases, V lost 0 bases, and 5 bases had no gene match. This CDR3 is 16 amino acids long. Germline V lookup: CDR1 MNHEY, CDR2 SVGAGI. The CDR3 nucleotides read TGTGCCAGCAGTTACTCGTGGCGGGGGGGGCCCTACGAGCAGTACTTC. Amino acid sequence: CASSYSWRGGPYEQYF.

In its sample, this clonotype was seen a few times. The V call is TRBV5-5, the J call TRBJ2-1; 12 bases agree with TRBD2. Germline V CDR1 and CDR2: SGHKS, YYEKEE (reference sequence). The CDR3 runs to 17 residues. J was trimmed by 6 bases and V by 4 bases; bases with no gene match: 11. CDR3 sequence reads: CASSPRLAGEPFNEQFF. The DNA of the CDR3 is TGTGCCAGCAGCCCTCGACTAGCGGGAGAGCCCTTCAATGAGCAGTTCTTC. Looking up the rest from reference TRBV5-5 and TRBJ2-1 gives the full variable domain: DAGVTQSPTHLIKTRGQQVTLRCSPISGHKSVSWYQQVLGQGPQFIFQYYEKEERGRGNFPDRFSARQFPNYSSELNVNALLLGDSALYLCASSPRLAGEPFNEQFFGPGTRLTVL.

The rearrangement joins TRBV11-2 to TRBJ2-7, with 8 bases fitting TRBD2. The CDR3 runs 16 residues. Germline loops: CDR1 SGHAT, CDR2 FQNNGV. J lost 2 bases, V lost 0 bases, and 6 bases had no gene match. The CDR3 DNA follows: TGTGCCAGCAGCTTAGATCGGGAGCGGGGGACCTACGAGCAGTACTTC. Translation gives CASSLDRERGTYEQYF.

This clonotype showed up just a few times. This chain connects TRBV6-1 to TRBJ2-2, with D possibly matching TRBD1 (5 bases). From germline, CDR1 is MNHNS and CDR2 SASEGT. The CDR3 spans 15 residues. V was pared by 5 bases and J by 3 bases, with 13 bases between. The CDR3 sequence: CASSRWGLDTGELFF. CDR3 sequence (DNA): TGTGCCAGCAGTCGGTGGGGCTTGGACACCGGGGAGCTGTTTTTT.

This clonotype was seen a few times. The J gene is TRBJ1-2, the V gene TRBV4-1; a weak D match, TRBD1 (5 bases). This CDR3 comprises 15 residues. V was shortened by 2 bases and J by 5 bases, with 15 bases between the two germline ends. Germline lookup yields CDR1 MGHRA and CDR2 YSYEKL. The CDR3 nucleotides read TGCGCCAGCAGCCAAACCATGGGGACCGCTTATGGCTACACCTTC. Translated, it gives CASSQTMGTAYGYTF.

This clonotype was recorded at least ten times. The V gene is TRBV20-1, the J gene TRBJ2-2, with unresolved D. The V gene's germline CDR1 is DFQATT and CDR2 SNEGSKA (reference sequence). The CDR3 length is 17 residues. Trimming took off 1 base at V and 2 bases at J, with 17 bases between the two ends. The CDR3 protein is CSARATLISSNTGELFF. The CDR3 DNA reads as TGCAGTGCTAGAGCGACCCTGATTAGCAGCAACACCGGGGAGCTGTTTTTT.

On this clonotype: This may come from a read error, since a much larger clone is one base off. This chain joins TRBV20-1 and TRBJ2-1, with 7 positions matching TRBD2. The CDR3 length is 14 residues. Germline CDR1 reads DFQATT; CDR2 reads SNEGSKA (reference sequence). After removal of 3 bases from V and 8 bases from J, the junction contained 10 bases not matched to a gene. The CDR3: CSASLAGEWDEQFF. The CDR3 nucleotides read TGCAGTGCTAGTTTGGCGGGAGAATGGGATGAGCAGTTCTTC.

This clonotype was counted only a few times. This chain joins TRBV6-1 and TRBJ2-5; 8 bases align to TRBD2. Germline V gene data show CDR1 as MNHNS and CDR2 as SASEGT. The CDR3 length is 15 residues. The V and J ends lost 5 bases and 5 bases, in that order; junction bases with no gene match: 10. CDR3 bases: TGTGCCAGCAGTCCGACCGGGGGGGCGTATGAGACCCAGTACTTC. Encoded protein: CASSPTGGAYETQYF.

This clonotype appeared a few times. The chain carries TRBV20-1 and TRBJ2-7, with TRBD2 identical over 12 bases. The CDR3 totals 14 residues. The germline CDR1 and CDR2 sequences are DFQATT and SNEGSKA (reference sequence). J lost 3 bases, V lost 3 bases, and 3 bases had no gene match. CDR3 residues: CSASRTSGIYEQYF. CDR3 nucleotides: TGCAGTGCTAGCAGGACTAGCGGGATCTACGAGCAGTACTTC.

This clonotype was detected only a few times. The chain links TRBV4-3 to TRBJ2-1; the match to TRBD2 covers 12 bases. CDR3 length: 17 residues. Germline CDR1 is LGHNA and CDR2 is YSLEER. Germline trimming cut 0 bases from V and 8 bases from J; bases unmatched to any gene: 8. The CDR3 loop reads CASSQDRRLAGVDEQFF. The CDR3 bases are TGCGCCAGCAGCCAAGATCGGCGACTAGCGGGAGTCGATGAGCAGTTCTTC.

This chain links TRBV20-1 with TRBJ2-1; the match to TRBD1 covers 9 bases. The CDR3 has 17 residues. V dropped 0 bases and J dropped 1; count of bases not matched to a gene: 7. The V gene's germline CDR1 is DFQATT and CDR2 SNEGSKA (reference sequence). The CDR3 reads CSARDWDREGSYNEQFF. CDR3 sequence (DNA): TGCAGTGCTAGAGATTGGGACAGGGAGGGGTCCTACAATGAGCAGTTCTTC.

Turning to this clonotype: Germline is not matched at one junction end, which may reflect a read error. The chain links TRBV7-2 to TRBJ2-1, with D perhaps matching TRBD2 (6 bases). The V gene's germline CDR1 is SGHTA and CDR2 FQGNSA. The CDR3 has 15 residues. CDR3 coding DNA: TGTGCCAGCAGTTTAGGGAGCGGGTCAGAAGGTGAGCAGTTCTTC. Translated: CASSLGSGSEGEQFF.

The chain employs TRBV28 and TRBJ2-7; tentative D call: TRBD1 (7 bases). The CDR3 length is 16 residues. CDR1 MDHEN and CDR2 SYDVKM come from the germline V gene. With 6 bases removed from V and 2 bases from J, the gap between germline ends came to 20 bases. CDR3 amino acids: CASSGQGDWGTYEQYF. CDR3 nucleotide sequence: TGTGCCAGCAGCGGCCAGGGGGACTGGGGTACCTACGAGCAGTACTTC.

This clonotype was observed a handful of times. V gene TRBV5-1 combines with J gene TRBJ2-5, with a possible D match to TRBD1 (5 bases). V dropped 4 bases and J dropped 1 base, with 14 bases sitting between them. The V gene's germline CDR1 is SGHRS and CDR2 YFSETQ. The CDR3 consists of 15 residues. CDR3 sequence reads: CASSLSGNFQETQYF. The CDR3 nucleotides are TGCGCCAGCAGCCTCTCAGGGAACTTCCAAGAGACCCAGTACTTC.

The CDR3 sequence is CASSLGTPNEQYF. The CDR3 DNA sequence: TGTGCCAGCAGCTTGGGGACTCCTAACGAGCAGTACTTC. V and J are TRBV5-5 and TRBJ2-7; a weak D match, TRBD2 (5 bases). This CDR3 is built from 13 residues. V was cut by 0 bases and J by 5 bases, with 9 bases left in between. From germline, CDR1 is SGHKS and CDR2 YYEKEE (reference sequence).

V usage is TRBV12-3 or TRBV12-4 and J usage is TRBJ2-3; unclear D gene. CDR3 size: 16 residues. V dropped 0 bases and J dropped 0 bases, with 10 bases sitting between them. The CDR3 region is CASSLAHGFSTDTQYF. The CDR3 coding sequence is TGTGCCAGCAGTTTAGCGCACGGTTTTAGCACAGATACGCAGTATTTT.

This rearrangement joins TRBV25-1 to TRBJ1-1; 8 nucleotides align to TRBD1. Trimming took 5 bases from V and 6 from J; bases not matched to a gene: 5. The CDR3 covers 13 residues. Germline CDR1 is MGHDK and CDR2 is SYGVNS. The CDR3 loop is CASSNRGNAEAFF. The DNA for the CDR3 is TGTGCCAGCAGTAACAGGGGGAATGCTGAAGCTTTCTTT. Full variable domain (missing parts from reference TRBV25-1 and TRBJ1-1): EADIYQTPRYLVIGTGKKITLECSQTMGHDKMYWYQQDPGMELHLIHYSYGVNSTEKGDLSSESTVSRIRTEHFPLTLESARPSHTSQYLCASSNRGNAEAFFGQGTRLTVV.